This T cell receptor (beta chain) comes out of a study of T-cell memory formation after mild COVID-19. Study-wide background: TCR clusters mostly belonged to single donors. Points from the study as a whole: Contracting CD8+ clones were enriched in EMRA, CD4+ mainly in CM and EM. Balance between CD4 and CD8 was seen in clones contracting day 15 to 85, and a CD4+ lean was seen in later expanders. Pre-infection memory held some responding clones, suggesting pre-existing cross-reactive T cells responded.

TCRdb called the 5' RACE reads again in MiXCR, with one record for every CDR3 protein. The top ten hold approximately 23% of the sample, which has fewer than 350,000 distinct CDR3 sequences, 8.2% seen once. Points on this clonotype: Its antigen is not identified.

Material for sequencing was PBMCs or a T cell subset sorted from them (not recorded which). The source is a young man who had mild COVID-19 (a few samples of this study predate the infection). Cell type and time point are not known.

CDR3 region: CATSGGVQDSPLHF. The CDR3 DNA follows: TGTGCCACCAGCGGCGGGGTCCAGGATTCACCCCTCCACTTT. The J gene is TRBJ1-6, the V gene TRBV15; D is unresolved. The ends were cut back, 5 bases at V and 8 bases at J, with 13 bases in the middle. Germline CDR1 is LNHNV and CDR2 is YYDKDF (reference sequence). The CDR3 sequence is 14 residues long.